This T cell receptor beta chain came from a study of blood T cell repertoires in COVID-19 (dated by TCRdb to the early 2020s). For context, the study as a whole: Samples from collaborators originated in the United States, Italy and Spain and spanned both the acute and convalescent phases of COVID-19. The prospective study material was composed of cDNA or gDNA derived from T cells, B-cell-depleted T cells, or PBMCs. The dataset comprised deeply sampled blood TCRbeta repertoires from subjects exposed to, actively infected with, or recovered from COVID-19. The repertoires were released in a freely available public database intended as a resource for research on the immune response to SARS-CoV-2. The samples were drawn from the first 160 participants of the ongoing ImmuneRACE study and from 1,200 or so subjects provided by 6 global collaborators. Nearly every sample came with metadata listing a de-identified subject ID, COVID-19 status, age in years and sex. Where available, HLA class I and class II types were taken from metadata supplied by the sample provider and were not determined by assay-based typing. Summary of the overall study and its limitations: How much clinical and demographic metadata was included differed by source and by participant, and the metadata was provided uncurated.

TCRbeta CDR3 regions were amplified from genomic DNA by means of the immunoSEQ Assay, a bias-controlled multiplex PCR. The paper's processing steps were these. The number of nucleated cells in each sample was estimated from the amplification of reference gene primers within the assay. To quantify the absolute abundance of each unique TCRbeta CDR3 rearrangement, sequence reads were collapsed and filtered. Productive Simpson clonality was computed per sample as the square root of Simpson's diversity index over productive rearrangements. Drawn from immuneACCESS, this table holds only the in-frame rearrangements with V and J called that TCRdb kept. Clones are partly lost; checked studies trace under half to an unresolved V gene and leave the rest unexplained. V and J calls and clone size are given by that table; D and trimming were obtained from the DNA. The sample yields about 260,000 clones; 85% to 90% were counted once. The top ten hold roughly 3.6% of the sample.

This clone was seen at least ten times. It has no known antigen specificity. No much larger clone is present one base from it, and per-base qualities are unavailable. V lost 4 bases and J lost 7 bases, and the count of bases not matched to a germline gene is 15. Based on the germline V gene, the CDR1 and CDR2 sequences are MNHEY and SVGAGI. The CDR3 runs 16 amino acids, cysteine and phenylalanine included. Just the 48-base CDR3 DNA is kept, in frame starting at base 1. Collaborating institutions collected whole blood in K2EDTA tubes following their own protocols. For TCRbeta analysis, collaborator samples were shipped as frozen whole blood, as isolated PBMCs, or as DNA extracted from either sample type.

Input material: peripheral blood. This receptor was identified in a woman in her thirties or forties with acute or convalescent COVID-19. The rearrangement combines TRBV6-5 with TRBJ1-2; 7 central nucleotides agree with TRBD1. The CDR3 region reads CASSSRGQGVIGGYTF. The sequenced DNA is TGTGCCAGCAGTTCCCGAGGGCAGGGGGTAATAGGTGGCTACACCTTC.